This TCR beta chain was sequenced for a study of T cells in localized non-small cell lung cancer. Whole-study findings and limits: Uninvolved adjacent lung had more T cell clonality than any other tissue, topping tumor. A denser population of T cells in blood accompanied longer overall survival. Adjacent lung had a median about 55 of the 100 largest tumor clones. The study sequenced only one region of the tumor. As a result, intratumor heterogeneity could not be excluded and remains possible.

Germline V gives CDR1 SGHDT, CDR2 YYEEEE. The CDR3 has 14 amino acids. Trimming removed 2 bases at V and 0 bases at J, with 7 bases between. About this clone itself: The antigen is undetermined.

Sequencing used immunoSEQ multiplex PCR; TCRdb keeps in-frame clones, though not all of them. In the table there are about 40,000 clones, approximately 80% of which are singletons. The material was peripheral blood mononuclear cells, obtained before any cancer treatment. This clonotype was obtained from a male donor aged 60 or older with stage II lung adenocarcinoma. This chain connects TRBV5-6 to TRBJ2-3; D remains ambiguous. CDR3: CASSLPHSTDTQYF. The CDR3 DNA sequence: TGTGCCAGCAGCTTACCCCACAGCACAGATACGCAGTATTTT.